The clone carrying this T cell receptor (beta chain) was seen a single time. Its antigen is as yet unknown. The data derive from a study of OX40 agonist ivuxolimab in advanced cancers. Study summary: Dose-escalation patients had hepatocellular carcinoma, melanoma, renal cell or head and neck cancer. The study, taken as a whole, reports: What antigens the expanded peripheral T cells recognized was never established.

This CDR3 has 15 residues. Trimming shortened V by 0 bases and J by 2 bases, and 11 bases separated the two germline ends. Germline CDR1 is KGHSH and CDR2 is LQKENI. Patients were ruled out by autoimmune disease history or systemic immunosuppression. The data were produced by immunoSEQ multiplex PCR, yet TCRdb's version contains in-frame clones alone and is incomplete. Of over 55,000 clones in the sample, about four fifths were seen once. The sequencing here drew on CD4+ or CD8+ T cells sorted from blood, taken in a trial of the OX40 agonist ivuxolimab. V usage is TRBV18 and J usage is TRBJ2-7; D remains unclear. The clonotype was recovered from an adult with an advanced solid tumor such as melanoma, head and neck, liver or kidney cancer. CDR3 DNA sequence: TGTGCCAGCTCACCACCCTCCAGGTCAGCCTACGAGCAGTACTTC. Amino acids: CASSPPSRSAYEQYF.